This TCR beta chain was retrieved from a study of cytomegalovirus exposure and HLA in healthy donors. Overall study: A prior study identified over 100 million unique TCR beta sequences from some 180 million T cells. Regarding the study as a whole: It was 164 TCR beta chains that were listed as cytomegalovirus-associated.

Concerning this clone itself: Its specificity is unknown.

The primer mix had 60 Vbeta and 13 Jbeta primers. Sequencing used immunoSEQ multiplex PCR; TCRdb keeps in-frame clones, though not all of them. The sample holds about 98,000 clones, 75% to 85% seen once. Looked up from germline, CDR1 is SQVTM and CDR2 is ANQGSEA. There are 12 residues in the CDR3. Trimming took 7 bases from V and 6 from J, leaving 13 bases between them. Each donor was nominally healthy when sampled (though unrecorded immune exposures were likely). The origin of this receptor is a man in his late teens or twenties in good health and CMV-seropositive. The sequencing sample was made of PBMCs. The chain employs TRBV29-1 and TRBJ2-1; the D gene is possibly TRBD1 (5 bases). Written as DNA, the CDR3 is TGCAGCGGGGCAGGGTACCGCAATGAGCAGTTCTTC. Translating gives CSGAGYRNEQFF.